A single sample gave rise to the 10 T cell receptor beta chains below, sequenced in a study of cytomegalovirus exposure and HLA in healthy donors. The PCR employed 60 Vbeta primers together with 13 Jbeta primers. Assay used: immunoSEQ multiplex PCR; TCRdb lists only in-frame clones, some missing. The sample shows 90,000 to 110,000 clones, around 80% of them seen only once. Sequencing was done on a sample of PBMCs. These receptors all come from a young man in good health and CMV-seronegative.

In the case of this clone: Mismatch with germline at one junction end may stem from a read error. The sample holds other DNA sequences that translate to the same CDR3. The V and J genes are TRBV5-4 and TRBJ1-1; a weak D match, TRBD1 (5 bases). CDR1 SGHNT and CDR2 YYREEE come from the germline V gene (reference sequence). The CDR3 is 12 residues long. The CDR3 loop is CASSIGHIEAFF. In DNA, the CDR3 is TGTGCCAGCAGCATTGGACATATTGAAGCCTTCTTT.

The genes are TRBV7-8 and TRBJ2-7; the D is unclear. V lost 5 bases and J 7 bases, leaving 15 bases between the germline ends. The V gene's germline CDR1 is SGHVS and CDR2 FQNEAQ. The CDR3 extends over 13 amino acids. This chain's CDR3 is CASSRALLWEQYF. In DNA, the CDR3 is TGTGCCAGCAGCCGCGCACTCCTCTGGGAGCAGTACTTC.

The V call is TRBV11-3, the J call TRBJ2-2; 10 positions agree with TRBD2. Germline trimming cut 0 bases from V and 6 bases from J; bases unmatched to any gene: 4. The V gene's germline CDR1 is SGHNT and CDR2 YENEEA. The CDR3 is 16 residues long. CDR3 sequence (DNA): TGTGCCAGCAGCTTAGATCAGGGGACTAGCGCCGGGGAGCTGTTTTTT. Encoded protein: CASSLDQGTSAGELFF.

The rearrangement links TRBV11-2 to TRBJ2-7; D possibly corresponds to TRBD1 (6 bases). Germline CDR1 and CDR2: SGHAT and FQNNGV. CDR3 length equals 12 residues. With 2 bases removed from V and 5 bases from J, the gap between germline ends came to 7 bases. CDR3 in amino acids: CASSLNRDEQYF. CDR3 nucleotides: TGTGCCAGCAGCTTAAACAGGGACGAGCAGTACTTC.

The chain employs TRBV7-9 and TRBJ1-1; 9 positions match TRBD1. V gave up 6 bases and J gave up 3 bases; unmatched junction bases: 5. The length of the CDR3 is 14 residues. The V gene's germline CDR1 is SEHNR and CDR2 FQNEAQ (reference sequence). The CDR3 DNA reads as TGTGCCAGCAGGACAACAGGGGGCGACACTGAAGCTTTCTTT. Residues: CASRTTGGDTEAFF.

The rearrangement uses TRBV11-2 and TRBJ2-2, with D unresolved. This CDR3 comprises 12 residues. V dropped 3 bases and J dropped 6 bases, with 5 bases sitting between them. The germline CDR1 and CDR2 sequences are SGHAT and FQNNGV. The CDR3 here is CASSFGAGELFF. The DNA for the CDR3 is TGTGCCAGCAGCTTCGGAGCCGGGGAGCTGTTTTTT.

The chain employs TRBV5-1 and TRBJ1-6, with 7 positions matching TRBD1. The CDR3 contains 15 residues. Germline-derived CDR1 and CDR2 are SGHRS and YFSETQ. J gave up 5 bases and V 0 bases, and 2 bases lay outside the gene matches. The chain's CDR3 is CASSLGGTDNSPLHF. CDR3 bases: TGCGCCAGCAGCTTGGGCGGGACAGATAATTCACCCCTCCACTTT. The full variable domain, completed using reference TRBV5-1 and TRBJ1-6, is KAGVTQTPRYLIKTRGQQVTLSCSPISGHRSVSWYQQTPGQGLQFLFEYFSETQRNKGNFPGRFSGRQFSNSRSEMNVSTLELGDSALYLCASSLGGTDNSPLHFGNGTRLTVT.

The chain joins TRBV11-2 to TRBJ2-7; 7 bases agree with TRBD1. This CDR3 has 12 amino acids. With V trimmed by 4 bases and J by 6 bases, 3 bases remained unmatched. Germline values: CDR1 SGHAT, CDR2 FQNNGV. In nucleotides, the CDR3 is TGTGCCAGCAGCTCGGGACAGATCGAGCAGTACTTC. It encodes CASSSGQIEQYF.

In this sample, this clone turned up a few times. This rearrangement joins TRBV7-9 to TRBJ2-7; TRBD2 matches at 7 bases. The V gene end was trimmed by 5 bases and the J gene end by 3 bases; junction bases not matched to a gene: 1. This CDR3 spans 12 amino acids. From germline, CDR1 is SEHNR and CDR2 FQNEAQ (reference sequence). The CDR3 is CASSPGGYEQYF. CDR3 DNA: TGTGCCAGCAGCCCGGGAGGCTACGAGCAGTACTTC. Looking up the rest from reference TRBV7-9 and TRBJ2-7 gives the full variable domain: DTGVSQNPRHKITKRGQNVTFRCDPISEHNRLYWYRQTLGQGPEFLTYFQNEAQLEKSRLLSDRFSAERPKGSFSTLEIQRTEQGDSAMYLCASSPGGYEQYFGPGTRLTVT.

The CDR3 spells CANPPRGTGTSKVHEQFF. As DNA, the CDR3 is TGTGCCAACCCCCCTCGGGGTACCGGGACTAGTAAAGTGCATGAGCAGTTCTTC. This chain links TRBV6-4 with TRBJ2-1; 8 nucleotides agree with TRBD2. Germline V gives CDR1 MRHNA, CDR2 SNTAGT. This CDR3 has 18 residues. Trimming cost V 10 bases and J 8 bases; bases outside gene matches: 25.